Below, 21 T cell receptor beta chains from the same sample are listed, as sequenced in a study of regulatory T cells in long-lasting Graves disease. Arm-PCR with iRepertoire HTBI primers amplified the CDR3 regions for these TCR beta libraries. A single record per CDR3 protein comes from TCRdb applying MiXCR to the multiplex PCR reads. This sample has fewer than 400,000 distinct CDR3 sequences, with less than 25% found just once. As to time point: persistent/refractory GD, antithyroid drugs over 5 years with positive TRAb. After RNA was extracted from PBMCs, the TCR library was made from it. The specimen comprised peripheral blood mononuclear cells (PBMCs), sampled when the disease was refractory, from a patient treated with antithyroid drugs. The source of these receptors is a female donor with Graves disease.

This clonotype was detected a few times. The chain links TRBV12-3 or TRBV12-4 to TRBJ2-4; D remains ambiguous. Between the trimmed V and J ends, which lost 7 bases and 6 bases, there was a span of 7 bases. The CDR3 spans 11 residues. The CDR3 region is CASTNGNIQYF. The CDR3 nucleotides read TGTGCCAGCACCAATGGAAACATTCAGTACTTC.

The sample holds many counts of this clonotype. The CDR3 protein is CATSRPPTGRYEQYF. CDR3 DNA: TGTGCCACCAGCAGACCACCTACAGGGAGATACGAGCAGTACTTC. This rearrangement joins TRBV15 to TRBJ2-7, with a tentative D call TRBD1 (6 bases). The CDR3 spans 15 residues. The germline CDR1 and CDR2 sequences are LNHNV and YYDKDF (reference sequence). Deletions cut 2 bases from V and 4 bases from J, with 15 bases between. Drawing the rest from reference TRBV15 and TRBJ2-7, the complete variable domain is DAMVIQNPRYQVTQFGKPVTLSCSQTLNHNVMYWYQQKSSQAPKLLFHYYDKDFNNEADTPDNFQSRRPNTSFCFLDIRSPGLGDTAMYLCATSRPPTGRYEQYFGPGTRLTVT.

This clonotype has a handful of counts. This CDR3 reads CASSLPLGTNKETQYF. The DNA of the CDR3 is TGTGCCAGCAGCTTACCCCTCGGGACTAACAAAGAGACCCAGTACTTC. The chain employs TRBV7-9 and TRBJ2-5, with 7 bases that match TRBD2. Germline V lookup: CDR1 SEHNR, CDR2 FQNEAQ (reference sequence). The V segment lost 2 bases and the J segment 3 bases; nucleotides outside the gene matches: 9. The length of the CDR3 is 16 residues.

This clonotype was seen a handful of times. The genes are TRBV29-1 and TRBJ2-6, with D hard to call. Germline V gives CDR1 SQVTM, CDR2 ANQGSEA. The CDR3 consists of 12 residues. The germline V and J ends were trimmed by 4 bases and 2 bases, with 3 bases remaining between them. The CDR3 sequence is CSVGTGANVLTF. The CDR3 DNA is TGCAGCGTTGGAACTGGGGCCAACGTCCTGACTTTC.

This clonotype turned up a few times. The chain joins TRBV7-9 to TRBJ2-7; 10 nucleotides line up with TRBD2. Germline V gene sequence: CDR1 SEHNR, CDR2 FQNEAQ (reference sequence). The CDR3 totals 17 residues. Germline trimming cut 3 bases from V and 7 bases from J; bases unmatched to any gene: 15. This CDR3 is CASSFPPGLASPTEQYF. The CDR3 nucleotides read TGTGCCAGCAGCTTCCCTCCGGGACTAGCGTCCCCTACTGAGCAGTACTTC. The full variable domain, with the rest looked up from reference TRBV7-9 and TRBJ2-7, is DTGVSQNPRHKITKRGQNVTFRCDPISEHNRLYWYRQTLGQGPEFLTYFQNEAQLEKSRLLSDRFSAERPKGSFSTLEIQRTEQGDSAMYLCASSFPPGLASPTEQYFGPGTRLTVT.

V usage is TRBV19 and J usage is TRBJ2-7, with 11 bases fitting TRBD1. The ends lost 7 bases at V and 5 bases at J; junction bases unmatched: 4. The CDR3 length is 13 residues. Per the germline V gene, CDR1 is LNHDA and CDR2 is SQIVND (reference sequence). This chain's CDR3 is CASTGQGVDEQYF. Written as DNA, the CDR3 is TGTGCCAGTACGGGACAGGGGGTCGACGAGCAGTACTTC.

This clonotype has at least ten counts. V gene TRBV5-4 combines with J gene TRBJ2-7; D perhaps matches TRBD2 (6 bases). Germline V CDR1 and CDR2: SGHNT, YYREEE (reference sequence). Trimming cost V 4 bases and J 2 bases, with 13 bases left between them. The CDR3 sequence is 14 residues long. The DNA of the CDR3 is TGTGCCAGCAGCCCAAATGGAGGGGCCTACGAGCAGTACTTC. Residues: CASSPNGGAYEQYF.

This clonotype occurred a few times. The chain couples TRBV13 to TRBJ1-1; D remains ambiguous. CDR1 and CDR2 from the germline V gene are PRHDT and FYEKMQ (reference sequence). Trimming removed 3 bases from V and 4 bases from J, with 9 bases in between. This CDR3 has 13 residues. The CDR3 region is CASSFGQITEAFF. The CDR3 DNA sequence: TGTGCCAGCAGCTTCGGGCAGATCACTGAAGCTTTCTTT.

By sample fraction, this clonotype is medium-sized. This sequence joins TRBV12-3 or TRBV12-4 and TRBJ1-5; D perhaps matches TRBD1 (5 bases). With 4 bases removed from V and 7 bases from J, the gap between germline ends came to 11 bases. The CDR3 has 13 amino acids. CDR3 residues: CASSYGTQQPQHF. DNA for the CDR3: TGTGCCAGCAGTTACGGGACTCAGCAGCCCCAGCATTTT.

This clonotype was seen repeatedly, ten times or more. The chain carries TRBV27 and TRBJ2-7, with 14 bases aligning to TRBD2. The CDR3 runs to 15 residues. V shed 5 bases and J 6 bases; nucleotides not matched to a gene: 6. CDR1 and CDR2 from the germline V gene are MNHEY and SMNVEV (reference sequence). The DNA of the CDR3 is TGTGCCAGCAGTCTGACTAGCGGGAGGGCAAGCGAGCAGTACTTC. Translating it yields CASSLTSGRASEQYF.

This clonotype was seen a handful of times. This chain's CDR3 is CSAREDSYEQYF. The CDR3 nucleotides read TGCAGTGCTAGGGAGGATTCCTACGAGCAGTACTTC. V is TRBV20-1 and J is TRBJ2-7, with D tentatively TRBD2 (5 bases). The CDR3 extends over 12 amino acids. Germline CDR1 reads DFQATT; CDR2 reads SNEGSKA (reference sequence). V was shortened by 3 bases and J by 1 base, with 7 bases between the two germline ends.

This clonotype was seen many times. The genes are TRBV20-1 and TRBJ2-5; 12 bases align to TRBD2. Unmatched junction bases numbered 3, after V lost 7 bases and J lost 3 bases. This CDR3 contains 13 residues. Germline lookup yields CDR1 DFQATT and CDR2 SNEGSKA (reference sequence). For the CDR3, the DNA is TGCAGTGGGACTAGCGGGATGGAAGAGACCCAGTACTTC. This gives the protein CSGTSGMEETQYF.

The chain is built from TRBV7-2 and TRBJ2-7; tentatively, D is TRBD2 (6 bases). V gave up 3 bases and J gave up 3 bases, with 12 bases separating them. The CDR3 length is 14 residues. The germline gives CDR1 SGHTA, CDR2 FQGNSA. The CDR3 region has the DNA TGTGCCAGCAGCTTGGACGTTAGCGGCTACGAGCAGTACTTC. As protein: CASSLDVSGYEQYF.

The chain combines TRBV4-3 with TRBJ1-1; possibly TRBD1 for D (5 bases). The CDR3 loop spans 16 amino acids. Trimming removed 1 base from V and 7 bases from J, with 19 bases in between. Per the germline V gene, CDR1 is LGHNA and CDR2 is YSLEER. CDR3 sequence reads: CASSQGRGGREGEAFF. CDR3 nucleotides: TGCGCCAGCAGCCAAGGAAGGGGAGGGAGGGAAGGTGAAGCTTTCTTT.

The chain recombines TRBV5-1 with TRBJ2-7; D unresolved. The germline V and J ends were trimmed by 0 bases and 0 bases, with 10 bases remaining between them. The CDR3 consists of 15 residues. Germline V gene data show CDR1 as SGHRS and CDR2 as YFSETQ. CDR3 in DNA: TGCGCCAGCAGCTTGGGATCGCTTTCCTCCTACGAGCAGTACTTC. This codes for CASSLGSLSSYEQYF.

Many counts were recorded for this clonotype. The chain is built from TRBV7-8 and TRBJ2-5, with TRBD2 matching 8 bases. Germline CDR1 SGHVS, CDR2 FQNEAQ. There are 18 residues in the CDR3. V shed 0 bases and J 5 bases; nucleotides not matched to a gene: 14. CDR3 amino acids: CASSLAPRGRGGRETQYF. The DNA for the CDR3 is TGTGCCAGCAGCTTAGCCCCCCGTGGACGGGGGGGGCGGGAGACCCAGTACTTC.

At least ten counts were recorded for this clonotype. The chain combines TRBV24-1 with TRBJ1-4; 8 bases are shared with TRBD1. V trimming: 4 bases; J trimming: 5 bases; junction bases outside the gene matches: 8. The CDR3 runs 16 residues. CDR1 KGHDR and CDR2 SFDVKD come from the germline V gene. This CDR3 reads CATSEPAGTGNEKLFF. CDR3 DNA sequence: TGTGCCACCAGTGAACCCGCCGGGACAGGAAATGAAAAACTGTTTTTT.

This clonotype was recorded many times. The chain links TRBV12-3 or TRBV12-4 to TRBJ1-1; D is uncertain. Trimming took 7 bases from V and 0 from J, leaving 12 bases between them. The CDR3 length is 14 residues. In DNA form, the CDR3 reads TGTGCCAGCATAACAACAGACATGAACACTGAAGCTTTCTTT. Translation: CASITTDMNTEAFF.

This clonotype was observed at least ten times. CDR3: CASSFKGARGETQYF. CDR3 DNA: TGTGCCAGCAGTTTTAAAGGGGCCAGGGGAGAGACCCAGTACTTC. J is TRBJ2-5 and V is TRBV12-3 or TRBV12-4, with a possible D match to TRBD1 (6 bases). V lost 3 bases and J 4 bases, leaving 15 bases between the germline ends. CDR3 size: 15 residues.

The chain is built from TRBV4-3 and TRBJ1-1, with 7 bases that match TRBD1. This CDR3 region has 14 residues. The V and J ends lost 1 base and 4 bases, in that order; junction bases with no gene match: 3. CDR1 is LGHNA, CDR2 YSLEER, per germline. The CDR3 protein is CASSQVDRFTEAFF. DNA for the CDR3: TGCGCCAGCAGCCAAGTGGACAGGTTCACTGAAGCTTTCTTT.

In its sample, this clonotype was seen many times. V usage is TRBV30 and J usage is TRBJ1-2, with unresolved D. The germline V gene has CDR1 GTSNPN and CDR2 SVGIG (reference sequence). Trimming shortened V by 0 bases and J by 5 bases, and 10 bases separated the two germline ends. The CDR3 is made up of 13 amino acids. For the CDR3, the DNA is TGTGCCTGGAGTGTGGGTCGGCGGTATGGCTACACCTTC. It yields the protein CAWSVGRRYGYTF. Together with reference TRBV30 and TRBJ1-2, the CDR3 gives the full variable domain: SQTIHQWPATLVQPVGSPLSLECTVEGTSNPNLYWYRQAAGRGLQLLFYSVGIGQISSEVPQNLSASRPQDRQFILSSKKLLLSDSGFYLCAWSVGRRYGYTFGSGTRLTVV.